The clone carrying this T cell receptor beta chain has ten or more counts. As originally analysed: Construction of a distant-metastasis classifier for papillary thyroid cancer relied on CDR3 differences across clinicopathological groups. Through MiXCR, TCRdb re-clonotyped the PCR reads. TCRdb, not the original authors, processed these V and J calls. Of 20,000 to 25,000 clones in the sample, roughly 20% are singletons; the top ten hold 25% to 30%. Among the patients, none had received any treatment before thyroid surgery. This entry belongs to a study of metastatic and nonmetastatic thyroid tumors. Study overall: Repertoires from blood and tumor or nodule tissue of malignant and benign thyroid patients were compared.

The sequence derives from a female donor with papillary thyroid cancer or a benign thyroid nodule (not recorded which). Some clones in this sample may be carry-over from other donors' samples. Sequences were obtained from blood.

The DNA of the CDR3 is TGTGCCAGCAGCCCCCGGTGGGGGGAGACCCAGTACTTC. It encodes CASSPRWGETQYF. The chain uses TRBV9 and TRBJ2-5; D might be TRBD1 or TRBD2, each matching 5 bases. This CDR3 comprises 13 residues. V was cut by 4 bases and J by 5 bases, with 12 bases left in between. The germline gives CDR1 SGDLS, CDR2 YYNGEE.